This record looks at one T cell receptor beta chain sequence and its context. A deep-level run was used for the assay. Replicate PCRs for sorted subsets used 200 ng DNA; this equaled 25,000 to 30,000 T cell genomes. Profiled with immunoSEQ multiplex PCR; TCRdb holds only in-frame clones, not every one. The sample lists about 590,000 clones, around 95% occurring once. The data belong to a study of shared clonotypes between healthy human individuals. Study at large: Ranging from 18 to 49 in age, donors were a couple of women and a few men.

The CDR3 is 16 amino acids. Germline-derived CDR1 and CDR2 are SGDLS and YYNGEE. With V trimmed by 0 bases and J by 5 bases, 9 bases remained unmatched. CD45RO-negative, CCR7-positively selected cells formed the naive CD8 fraction, excluding terminally differentiated effector memory CD45RA+ cells. Among the donors, all were Caucasian adults who lived in Nashville, Tennessee. The clonotype was recovered from a young woman in good health. Input material: naive CD8+ T cells sorted from blood. This chain uses TRBV9 with TRBJ2-7; 9 bases are shared with TRBD2. This chain's CDR3 is CASSVDWASGKDEQYF. Written as DNA, the CDR3 is TGTGCCAGCAGCGTAGATTGGGCTAGCGGGAAGGACGAGCAGTACTTC.